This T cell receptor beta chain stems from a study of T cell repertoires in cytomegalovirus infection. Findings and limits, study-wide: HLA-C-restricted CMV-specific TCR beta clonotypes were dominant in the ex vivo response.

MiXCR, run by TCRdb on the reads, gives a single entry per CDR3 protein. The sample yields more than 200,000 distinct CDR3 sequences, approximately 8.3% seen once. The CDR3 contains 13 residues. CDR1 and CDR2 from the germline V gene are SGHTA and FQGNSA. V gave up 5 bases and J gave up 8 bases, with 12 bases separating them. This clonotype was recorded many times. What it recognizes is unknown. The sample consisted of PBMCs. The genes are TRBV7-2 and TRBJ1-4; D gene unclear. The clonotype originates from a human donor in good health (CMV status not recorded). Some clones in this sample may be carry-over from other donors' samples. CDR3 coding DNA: TGTGCCAGCAGCCCCCCGAATGAGGAAAAACTGTTTTTT. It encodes CASSPPNEEKLFF.